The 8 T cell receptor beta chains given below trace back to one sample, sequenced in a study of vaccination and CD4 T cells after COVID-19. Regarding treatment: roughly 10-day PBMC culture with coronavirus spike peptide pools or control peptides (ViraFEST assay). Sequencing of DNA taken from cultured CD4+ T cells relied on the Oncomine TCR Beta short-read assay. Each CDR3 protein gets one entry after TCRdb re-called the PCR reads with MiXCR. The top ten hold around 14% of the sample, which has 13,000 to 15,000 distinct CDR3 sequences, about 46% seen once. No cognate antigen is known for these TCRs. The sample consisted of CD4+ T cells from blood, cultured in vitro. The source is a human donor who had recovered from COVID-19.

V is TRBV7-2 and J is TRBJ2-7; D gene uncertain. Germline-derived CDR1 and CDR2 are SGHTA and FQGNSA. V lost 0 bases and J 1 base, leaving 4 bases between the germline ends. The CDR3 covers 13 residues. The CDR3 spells CASSLARSYEQYF. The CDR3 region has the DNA TGTGCCAGCAGCTTAGCCCGGTCCTACGAGCAGTACTTC.

CDR3 region: CSARVSANYGYTF. The CDR3, as DNA: TGCAGTGCTAGAGTATCAGCTAACTATGGCTACACCTTC. This chain links TRBV20-1 with TRBJ1-2; D is unclear. The CDR3 contains 13 residues. Germline CDR1 is DFQATT and CDR2 is SNEGSKA (reference sequence). Deletions cut 1 base from V and 0 bases from J, with 6 bases between.

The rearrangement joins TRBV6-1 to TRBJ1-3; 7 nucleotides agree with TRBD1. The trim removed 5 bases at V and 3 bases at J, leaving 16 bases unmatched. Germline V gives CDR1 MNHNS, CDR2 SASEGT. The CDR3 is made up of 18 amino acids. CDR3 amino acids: CASSRTRGTGESGNTIYF. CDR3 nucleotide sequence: TGTGCCAGCAGTCGTACACGAGGAACAGGGGAGAGTGGAAACACCATATATTTT.

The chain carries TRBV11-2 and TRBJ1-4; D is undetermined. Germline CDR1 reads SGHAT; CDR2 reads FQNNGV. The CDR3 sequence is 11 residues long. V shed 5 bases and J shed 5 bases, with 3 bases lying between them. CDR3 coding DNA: TGTGCCAGCAGCATGAATGAAAAACTGTTTTTT. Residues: CASSMNEKLFF. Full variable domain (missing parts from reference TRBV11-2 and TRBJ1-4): EAGVAQSPRYKIIEKRQSVAFWCNPISGHATLYWYQQILGQGPKLLIQFQNNGVVDDSQLPKDRFSAERLKGVDSTLKIQPAKLEDSAVYLCASSMNEKLFFGSGTQLSVL.

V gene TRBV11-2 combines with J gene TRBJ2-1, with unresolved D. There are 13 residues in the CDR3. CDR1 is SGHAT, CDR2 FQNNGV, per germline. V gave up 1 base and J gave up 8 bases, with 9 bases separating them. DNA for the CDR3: TGTGCCAGCAGCTTAGTTAGTATCTATGAGCAGTTCTTC. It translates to CASSLVSIYEQFF. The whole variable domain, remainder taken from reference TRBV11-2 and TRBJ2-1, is EAGVAQSPRYKIIEKRQSVAFWCNPISGHATLYWYQQILGQGPKLLIQFQNNGVVDDSQLPKDRFSAERLKGVDSTLKIQPAKLEDSAVYLCASSLVSIYEQFFGPGTRLTVL.

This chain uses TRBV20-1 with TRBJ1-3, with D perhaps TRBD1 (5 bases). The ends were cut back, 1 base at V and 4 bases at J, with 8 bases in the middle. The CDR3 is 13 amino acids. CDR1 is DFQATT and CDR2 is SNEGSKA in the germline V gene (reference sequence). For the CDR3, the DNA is TGCAGTGCTAGAGTTGGGGGGGGAAACACCATATATTTT. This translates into CSARVGGGNTIYF.

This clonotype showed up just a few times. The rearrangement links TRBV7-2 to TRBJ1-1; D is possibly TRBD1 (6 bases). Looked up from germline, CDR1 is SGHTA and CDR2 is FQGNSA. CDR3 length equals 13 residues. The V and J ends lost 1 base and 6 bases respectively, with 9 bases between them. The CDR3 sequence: CASSLVTGAEAFF. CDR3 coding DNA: TGTGCCAGCAGCTTAGTGACAGGTGCTGAAGCTTTCTTT.

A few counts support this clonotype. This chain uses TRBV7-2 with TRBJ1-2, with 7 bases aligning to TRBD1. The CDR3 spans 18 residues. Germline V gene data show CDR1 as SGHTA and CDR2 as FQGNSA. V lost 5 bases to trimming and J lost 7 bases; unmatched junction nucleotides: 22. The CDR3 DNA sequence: TGTGCCAGCAGCCGAGACCCACTCGTGACAGGGCCTGTTGGTGGCTACACCTTC. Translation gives CASSRDPLVTGPVGGYTF.